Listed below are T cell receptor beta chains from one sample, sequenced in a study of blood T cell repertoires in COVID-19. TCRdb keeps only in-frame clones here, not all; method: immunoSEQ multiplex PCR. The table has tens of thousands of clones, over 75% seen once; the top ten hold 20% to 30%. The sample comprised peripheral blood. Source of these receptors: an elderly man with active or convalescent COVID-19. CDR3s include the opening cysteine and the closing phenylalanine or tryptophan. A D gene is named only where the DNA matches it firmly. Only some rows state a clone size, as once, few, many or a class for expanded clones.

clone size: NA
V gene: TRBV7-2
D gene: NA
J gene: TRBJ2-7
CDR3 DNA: TGTGCCAGCAGCCTAACTAGGGGGGGGTCCTACGAGCAGTACTTC
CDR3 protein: CASSLTRGGSYEQYF

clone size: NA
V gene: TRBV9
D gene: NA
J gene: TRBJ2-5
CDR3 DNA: TGTGCCAGCAGCCTACAGGACCGCCAAGAGACCCAGTACTTC
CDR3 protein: CASSLQDRQETQYF

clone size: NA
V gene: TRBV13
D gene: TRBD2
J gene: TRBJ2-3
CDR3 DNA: TGTGCCAGCAGCGGGTTAGCGGGGGGGCTGGGAGATACGCAGTATTTT
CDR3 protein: CASSGLAGGLGDTQYF

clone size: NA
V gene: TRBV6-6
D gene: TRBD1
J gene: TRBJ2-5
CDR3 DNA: TGTGCCAGCAGTCTCTTCTTACCGGACAGGGGGCAAGAGACCCAGTACTTC
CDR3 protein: CASSLFLPDRGQETQYF

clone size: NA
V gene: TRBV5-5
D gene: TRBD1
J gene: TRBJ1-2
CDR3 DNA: TGTGCCAGCAGCTTGTGGGCAGGGGGTGGCAATGGCTACACCTTC
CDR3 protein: CASSLWAGGGNGYTF

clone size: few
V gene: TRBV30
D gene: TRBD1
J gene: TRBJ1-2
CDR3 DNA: TGTGCCTGGAGTCTGGGACAGGGATCTTACACCTTC
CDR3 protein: CAWSLGQGSYTF

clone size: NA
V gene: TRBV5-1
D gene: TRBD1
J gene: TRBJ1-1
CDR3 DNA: TGCGCCAGCAGCTTGGCAGGGGGCGGAACTGAAGCTTTCTTT
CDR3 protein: CASSLAGGGTEAFF

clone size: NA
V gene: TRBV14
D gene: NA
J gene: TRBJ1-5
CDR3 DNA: TGTGCCAGCAGCCCCCCGCGGGGAAGAAGGAAAGATCAGCCCCAGCATTTT
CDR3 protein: CASSPPRGRRKDQPQHF

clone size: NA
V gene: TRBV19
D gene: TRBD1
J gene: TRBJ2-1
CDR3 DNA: TGTGCCAGTACCGGGGACAGGGACTCCTACAATGAGCAGTTCTTC
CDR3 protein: CASTGDRDSYNEQFF

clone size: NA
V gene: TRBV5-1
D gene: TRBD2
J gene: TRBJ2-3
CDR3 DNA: TGCGCCAGCAGCCCCTGGAGCGGGGGGACAGATACGCAGTATTTT
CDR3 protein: CASSPWSGGTDTQYF

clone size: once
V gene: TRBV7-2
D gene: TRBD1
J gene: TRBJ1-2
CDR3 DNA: TGTGCCAGCAGCTTATCGGGACAGGCCTATGGCTACACCTTC
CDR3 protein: CASSLSGQAYGYTF

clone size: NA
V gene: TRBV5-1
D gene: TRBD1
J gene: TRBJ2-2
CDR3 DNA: TGCGCCAGCAGCAGGGGACAGGGAGGCGGCGGGGAGCTGTTTTTT
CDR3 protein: CASSRGQGGGGELFF

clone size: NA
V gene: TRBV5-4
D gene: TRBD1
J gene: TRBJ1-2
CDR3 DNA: TGTGCCAGCAGCACGGACAGGGTAGATCATGGCTACACCTTC
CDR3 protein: CASSTDRVDHGYTF

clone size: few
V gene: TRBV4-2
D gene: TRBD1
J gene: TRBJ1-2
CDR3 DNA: TGTGCCAGCAGCCATATCCCGGGACAGGGGGCACGTAGCTATGGCTACACCTTC
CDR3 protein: CASSHIPGQGARSYGYTF

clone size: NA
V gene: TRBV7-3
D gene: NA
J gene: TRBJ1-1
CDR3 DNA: TGTGCCAGCAGCCTAGGCGGCAAGAACACTGAAGCTTTCTTT
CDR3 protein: CASSLGGKNTEAFF

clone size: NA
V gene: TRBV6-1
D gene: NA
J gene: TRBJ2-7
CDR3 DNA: TGTGCCAGCAGTGAAGGGTGGGGGGGCACCTACGAGCAGTACTTC
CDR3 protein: CASSEGWGGTYEQYF

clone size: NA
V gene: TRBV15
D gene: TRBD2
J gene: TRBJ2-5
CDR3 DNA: TGTGCCACCAGCACACGACTAGCGGGGGGCCAAGAGACCCAGTACTTC
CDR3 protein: CATSTRLAGGQETQYF

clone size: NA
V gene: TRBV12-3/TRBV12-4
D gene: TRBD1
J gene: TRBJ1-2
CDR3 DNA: TGTGCCAGCAGTTCGGGACAGCTGAGCGTCTACACCTTC
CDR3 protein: CASSSGQLSVYTF

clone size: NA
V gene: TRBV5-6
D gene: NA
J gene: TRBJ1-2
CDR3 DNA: TGTGCCAGCAGCTTGGGCAGACGGGAAGGCTACACCTTC
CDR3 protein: CASSLGRREGYTF

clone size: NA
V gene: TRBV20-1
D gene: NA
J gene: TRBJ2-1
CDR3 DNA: TGCAGTGCTAAGGACTTACGAGAGCAGTTCTTC
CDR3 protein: CSAKDLREQFF

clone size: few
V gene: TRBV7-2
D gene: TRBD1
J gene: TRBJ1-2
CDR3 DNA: TGTGCCAGCAGCTTAGCAGGGGGCCTCTATGGCTACACCTTC
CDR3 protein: CASSLAGGLYGYTF

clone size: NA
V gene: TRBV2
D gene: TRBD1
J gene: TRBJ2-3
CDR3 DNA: TGTGCCAGCCCGGACTGGACAGGTTCCACAGATACGCAGTATTTT
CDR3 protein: CASPDWTGSTDTQYF

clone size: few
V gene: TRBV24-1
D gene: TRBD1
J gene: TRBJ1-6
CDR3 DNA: TGTGCCACCAGTGATTGGGGGACAGGCAGTTCACCCCTCCACTTT
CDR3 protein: CATSDWGTGSSPLHF

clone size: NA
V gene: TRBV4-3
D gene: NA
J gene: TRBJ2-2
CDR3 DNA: TGCGCCAGCAGCCAGAACGGCCGGGGGAACACCGGGGAGCTGTTTTTT
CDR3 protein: CASSQNGRGNTGELFF

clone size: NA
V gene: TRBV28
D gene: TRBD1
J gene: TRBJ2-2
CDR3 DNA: TGTGCCAGCAGTTTTGTTGGACAGGGGAACACCGGGGAGCTGTTTTTT
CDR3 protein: CASSFVGQGNTGELFF

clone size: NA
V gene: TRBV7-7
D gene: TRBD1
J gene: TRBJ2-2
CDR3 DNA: TGTGCTAGCAGCCTCGGGACAGGGACAACCGGGGAGCTGTTTTTT
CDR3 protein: CASSLGTGTTGELFF

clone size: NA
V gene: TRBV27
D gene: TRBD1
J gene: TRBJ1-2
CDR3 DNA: TGTGCCAGCAGGCGGGACAGGAGGGGCGGCTACACCTTC
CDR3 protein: CASRRDRRGGYTF

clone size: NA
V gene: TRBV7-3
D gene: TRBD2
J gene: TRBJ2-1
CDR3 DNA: TGTGCCAGCAGCTTAGGGCTAGCGGGGGTTCAGGGTGAGCAGTTCTTC
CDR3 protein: CASSLGLAGVQGEQFF

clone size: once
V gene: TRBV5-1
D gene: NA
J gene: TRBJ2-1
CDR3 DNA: TGCGCCAGCAGCTTGAGCCCCTTCTACAATGAGCAGTTCTTC
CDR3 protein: CASSLSPFYNEQFF

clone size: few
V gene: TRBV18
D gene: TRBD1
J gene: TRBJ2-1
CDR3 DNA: TGTGCCAGCTCACAAAGGGACAGCTCCTACAATGAGCAGTTCTTC
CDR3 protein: CASSQRDSSYNEQFF

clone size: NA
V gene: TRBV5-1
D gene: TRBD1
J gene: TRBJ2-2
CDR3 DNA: TGCGCCAGCAGCTTACAGGGGCGCACCGGGGAGCTGTTTTTT
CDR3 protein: CASSLQGRTGELFF

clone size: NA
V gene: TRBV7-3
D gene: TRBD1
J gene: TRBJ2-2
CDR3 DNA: TGTGCCAGCAGCTTAACCCACAGGGGTCCCGGGGAGCTGTTTTTT
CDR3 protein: CASSLTHRGPGELFF

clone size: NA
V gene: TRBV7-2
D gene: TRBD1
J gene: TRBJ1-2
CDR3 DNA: TGTGCCAGCAGCTCCCGGGACAGGGGGCAACGTGGCTACACCTTC
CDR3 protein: CASSSRDRGQRGYTF

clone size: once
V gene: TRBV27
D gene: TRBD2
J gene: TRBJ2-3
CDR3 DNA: TGTGCCAGCAGTACTCCGACTAGCGGGGTGACAGATACGCAGTATTTT
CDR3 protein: CASSTPTSGVTDTQYF

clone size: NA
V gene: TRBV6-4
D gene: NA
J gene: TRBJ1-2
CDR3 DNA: TGTGCCAGCAGTGACTCGCCACAGGGATATGGCTACACCTTC
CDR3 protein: CASSDSPQGYGYTF

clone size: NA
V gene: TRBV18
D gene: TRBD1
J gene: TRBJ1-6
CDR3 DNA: TGTGCCAGCTCATCAGGGACAGGGAGGGTCACCCTCCACTTT
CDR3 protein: CASSSGTGRVTLHF

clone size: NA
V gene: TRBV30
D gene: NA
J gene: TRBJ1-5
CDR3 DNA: TGTGCCTGGAGTGTATCCGGTGGCAATCAGCCCCAGCATTTT
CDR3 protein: CAWSVSGGNQPQHF

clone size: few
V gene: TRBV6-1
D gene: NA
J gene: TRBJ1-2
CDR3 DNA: TGTGCCAGCAGTGATGTTGCAGGGGCTGTTGGCTACACCTTC
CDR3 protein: CASSDVAGAVGYTF

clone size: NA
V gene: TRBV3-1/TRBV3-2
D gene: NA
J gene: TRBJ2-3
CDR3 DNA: TGTGCCAGCAGCCAAGCCGGCGGGTCTAGCACAGATACGCAGTATTTT
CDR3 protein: CASSQAGGSSTDTQYF

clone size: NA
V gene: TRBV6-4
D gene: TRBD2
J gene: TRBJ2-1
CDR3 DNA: TGTGCCAGCAGCAGAGACGGACTAGCGGCCTACAATGAGCAGTTCTTC
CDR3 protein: CASSRDGLAAYNEQFF

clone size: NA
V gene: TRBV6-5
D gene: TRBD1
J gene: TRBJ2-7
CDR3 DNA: TGTGCCAGCAATACCGACAGGGGGTCCTACGAGCAGTACTTC
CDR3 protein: CASNTDRGSYEQYF

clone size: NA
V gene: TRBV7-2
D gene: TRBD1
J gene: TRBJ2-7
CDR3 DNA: TGTGCCAGCAGCTTGGGACAGGAATCCTACGAGCAGTACTTC
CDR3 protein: CASSLGQESYEQYF

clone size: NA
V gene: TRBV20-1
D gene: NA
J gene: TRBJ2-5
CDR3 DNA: TGCAGTGCTAGTCATGGGGGGGCAGGAGAGACCCAGTACTTC
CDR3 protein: CSASHGGAGETQYF

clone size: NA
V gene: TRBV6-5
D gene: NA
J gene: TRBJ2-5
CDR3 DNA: TGTGCCAGCAGTTACTCCGGGAACTACCAAGAGACCCAGTACTTC
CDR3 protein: CASSYSGNYQETQYF

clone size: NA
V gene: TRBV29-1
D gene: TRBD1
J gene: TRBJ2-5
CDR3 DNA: TGCAGCGTAGCAATGACAGGGGCAGAGACCCAGTACTTC
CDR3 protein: CSVAMTGAETQYF

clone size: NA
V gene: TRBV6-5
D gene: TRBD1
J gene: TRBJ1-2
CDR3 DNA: TGTGCCAGCAGTCGGACAGGGGGAAAAGGCTACACCTTC
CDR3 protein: CASSRTGGKGYTF

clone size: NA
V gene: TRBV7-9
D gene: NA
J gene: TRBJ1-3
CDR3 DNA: TGTGCCAGCAGCCCCGCGGGGTTTACTGGAAACACCATATATTTT
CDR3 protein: CASSPAGFTGNTIYF

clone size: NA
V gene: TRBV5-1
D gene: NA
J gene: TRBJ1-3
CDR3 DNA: TGCGCCAGCAGCCTTGTGGGGGCAGGTAACACCATATATTTT
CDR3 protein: CASSLVGAGNTIYF

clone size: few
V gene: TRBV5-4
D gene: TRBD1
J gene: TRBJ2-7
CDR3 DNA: TGTGCCAGCAGCCTCGGACAGGGAGACGACGAGCAGTACTTC
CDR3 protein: CASSLGQGDDEQYF

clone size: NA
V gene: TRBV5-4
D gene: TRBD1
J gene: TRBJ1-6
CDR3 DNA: TGTGCCAGCAGCGCGCGACAGGGCTATAATTCACCCCTCCACTTT
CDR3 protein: CASSARQGYNSPLHF

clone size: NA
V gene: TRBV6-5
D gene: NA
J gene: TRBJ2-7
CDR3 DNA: TGTGCCAGCCTAGTGGGGGGGCTTACCTACGAGCAGTACTTC
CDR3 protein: CASLVGGLTYEQYF

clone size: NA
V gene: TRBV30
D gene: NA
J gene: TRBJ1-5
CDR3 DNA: TGTGCCTGGACGCAGGACAGAACTTATCAGCCCCAGCATTTT
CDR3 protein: CAWTQDRTYQPQHF

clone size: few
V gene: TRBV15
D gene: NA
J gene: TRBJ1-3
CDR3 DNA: TGTGCCACGGGGCCGCGTACAGGAATGAGCTCTGGAAACACCATATATTTT
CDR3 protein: CATGPRTGMSSGNTIYF

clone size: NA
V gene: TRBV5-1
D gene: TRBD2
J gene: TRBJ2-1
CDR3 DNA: TGCGCCAGCAGCCCACCGGGACTAGCGGACACTGTTGAGCAGTTCTTC
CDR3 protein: CASSPPGLADTVEQFF

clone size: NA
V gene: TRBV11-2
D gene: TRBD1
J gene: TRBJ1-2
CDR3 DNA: TGTGCCAGCAGCCAGGACAGGGGAGAAGGGGGCTACACCTTC
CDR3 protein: CASSQDRGEGGYTF

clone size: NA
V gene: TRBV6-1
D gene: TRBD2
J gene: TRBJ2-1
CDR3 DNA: TGTGCCAGCAGTGAGGCTAGCGGGGGCTACAATGAGCAGTTCTTC
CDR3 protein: CASSEASGGYNEQFF

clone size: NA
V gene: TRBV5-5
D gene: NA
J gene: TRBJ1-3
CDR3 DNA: TGTGCCAGCAGCTTAGGAGGAGAGGGAAACACCATATATTTT
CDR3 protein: CASSLGGEGNTIYF

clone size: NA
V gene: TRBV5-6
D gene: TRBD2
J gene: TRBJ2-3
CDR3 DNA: TGTGCCAGCAGCTTGGTATCAAGCGGGGGGAGGGATACGCAGTATTTT
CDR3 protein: CASSLVSSGGRDTQYF

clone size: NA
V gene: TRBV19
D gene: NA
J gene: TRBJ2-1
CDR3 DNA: TGTGCCAGTAGTACAGATGGGGAGTCCTACAATGAGCAGTTCTTC
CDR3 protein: CASSTDGESYNEQFF

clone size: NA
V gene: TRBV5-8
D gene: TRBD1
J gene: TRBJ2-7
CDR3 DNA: TGTGCCAGCAGCTTGGACCCCCCGGGACAGGGGGCGGTTGAGCAGTACTTC
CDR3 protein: CASSLDPPGQGAVEQYF